Presented here are 5 T cell receptor beta chains from one specimen sequenced in a study of patients and donors after allogeneic stem cell transplantation. TCRdb independently ran MiXCR on the RT-PCR reads; one entry per CDR3 protein. Among about a million distinct CDR3 sequences listed, about a sixth were seen once. Input material: blood, either unsorted or a sorted T cell fraction (not recorded which). The source of these receptors is a human donor who was either an allogeneic HSCT recipient or a stem cell or donor lymphocyte infusion donor (not recorded which). It is not recorded whose cells these are; they may come from a transplant donor.

This rearrangement joins TRBV5-1 to TRBJ2-3; TRBD1 matches at 8 bases. V was clipped by 4 bases and J by 3 bases; unmatched bases: 10. CDR3 length: 16 residues. Germline lookup yields CDR1 SGHRS and CDR2 YFSETQ. The CDR3 sequence: CASSRRQGMGTDTQYF. DNA of the CDR3: TGCGCCAGCAGCAGGCGACAGGGGATGGGGACAGATACGCAGTATTTT.

This clonotype was counted only a few times. V and J are TRBV27 and TRBJ1-3; D gene unclear. Trimming took off 7 bases at V and 0 bases at J, with 13 bases between the two ends. CDR1 is MNHEY and CDR2 is SMNVEV in the germline V gene (reference sequence). The CDR3 sequence is 15 residues long. The CDR3 protein is CASTLRAFSGNTIYF. CDR3 bases: TGTGCCAGCACCCTAAGGGCCTTCTCTGGAAACACCATATATTTT.

The rearrangement joins TRBV30 to TRBJ2-2, with D hard to call. Trimming removed 0 bases at V and 6 bases at J, with 8 bases between. This CDR3 is 13 amino acids long. Germline V gives CDR1 GTSNPN, CDR2 SVGIG (reference sequence). The CDR3 region is CAWSVLPAGELFF. The CDR3 nucleotides read TGTGCCTGGAGTGTACTCCCCGCCGGGGAGCTGTTTTTT.

The chain uses TRBV6-1 and TRBJ2-1, with D perhaps assigned TRBD1 or TRBD2 (5 bases each). Germline loops: CDR1 MNHNS, CDR2 SASEGT. The CDR3 spans 15 residues. V was clipped by 6 bases and J by 2 bases, with 14 bases between them. As DNA, the CDR3 is TGTGCCAGCAGCTCCGGGACCCGGACCTACAATGAGCAGTTCTTC. Protein sequence: CASSSGTRTYNEQFF.

This clonotype was seen more than once but under ten times. V is TRBV27 and J is TRBJ2-7, with D possibly TRBD2 on 6 matching bases. CDR3 length: 15 residues. Looked up from germline, CDR1 is MNHEY and CDR2 is SMNVEV (reference sequence). V was cut by 4 bases and J by 1 base, with 14 bases left in between. This CDR3 reads CASSYQGLNSYEQYF. The CDR3 DNA reads as TGTGCCAGCAGTTACCAGGGACTCAATTCCTACGAGCAGTACTTC.